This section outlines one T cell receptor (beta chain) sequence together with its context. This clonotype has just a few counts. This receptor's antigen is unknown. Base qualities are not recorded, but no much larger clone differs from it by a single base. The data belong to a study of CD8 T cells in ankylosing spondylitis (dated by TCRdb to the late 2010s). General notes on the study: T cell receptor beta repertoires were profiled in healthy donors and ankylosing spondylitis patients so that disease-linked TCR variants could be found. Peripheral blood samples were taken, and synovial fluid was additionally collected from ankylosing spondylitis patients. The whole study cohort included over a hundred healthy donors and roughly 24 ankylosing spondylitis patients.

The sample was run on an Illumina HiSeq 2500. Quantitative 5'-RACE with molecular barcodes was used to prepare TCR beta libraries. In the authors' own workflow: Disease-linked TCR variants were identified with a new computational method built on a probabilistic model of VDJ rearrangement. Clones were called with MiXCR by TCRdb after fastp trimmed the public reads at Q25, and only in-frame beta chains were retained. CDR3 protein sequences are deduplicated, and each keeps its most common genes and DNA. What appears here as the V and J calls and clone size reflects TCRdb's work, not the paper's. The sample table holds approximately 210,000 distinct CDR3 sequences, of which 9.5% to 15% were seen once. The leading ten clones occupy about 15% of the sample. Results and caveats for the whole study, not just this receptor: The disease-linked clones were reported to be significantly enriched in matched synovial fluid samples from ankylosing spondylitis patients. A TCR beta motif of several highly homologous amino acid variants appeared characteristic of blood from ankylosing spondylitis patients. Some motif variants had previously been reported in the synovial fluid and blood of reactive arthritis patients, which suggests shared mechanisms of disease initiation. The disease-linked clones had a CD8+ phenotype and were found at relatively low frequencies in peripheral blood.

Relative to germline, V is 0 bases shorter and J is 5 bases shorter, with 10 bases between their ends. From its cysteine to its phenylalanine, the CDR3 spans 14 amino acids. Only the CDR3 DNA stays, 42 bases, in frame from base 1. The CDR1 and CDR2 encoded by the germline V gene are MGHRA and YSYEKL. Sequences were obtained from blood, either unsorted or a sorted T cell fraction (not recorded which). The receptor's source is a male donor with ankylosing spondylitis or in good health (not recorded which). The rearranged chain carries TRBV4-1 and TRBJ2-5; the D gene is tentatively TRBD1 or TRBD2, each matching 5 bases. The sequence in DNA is TGCGCCAGCAGCCAAGAGAGGGGATTCGAGACCCAGTACTTC. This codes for CASSQERGFETQYF.